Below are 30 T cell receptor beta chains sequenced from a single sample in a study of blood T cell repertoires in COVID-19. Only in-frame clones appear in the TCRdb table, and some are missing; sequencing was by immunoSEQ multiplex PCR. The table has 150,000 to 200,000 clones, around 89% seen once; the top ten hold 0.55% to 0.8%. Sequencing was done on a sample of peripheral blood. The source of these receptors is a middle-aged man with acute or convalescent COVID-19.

The CDR3 DNA is TGTGCCAGCAGCTTATCTTATAGCAATCAGCCCCAGCATTTT. As protein: CASSLSYSNQPQHF. The gene calls are TRBV7-2 and TRBJ1-5, with D unresolved. CDR1 and CDR2 (germline): SGHTA, FQGNSA. There are 14 residues in the CDR3. V lost 2 bases and J 0 bases, leaving 5 bases between the germline ends.

As DNA, the CDR3 is TGTGCCAGCAGCTACGGGACAGGGGCAGAGGATAGTGGCTACACCTTC. As protein: CASSYGTGAEDSGYTF. V is TRBV28 and J is TRBJ1-2; 10 nucleotides line up with TRBD1. Trimming took 6 bases from V and 7 from J; bases not matched to a gene: 14. Germline CDR1 MDHEN, CDR2 SYDVKM. CDR3 length: 16 residues.

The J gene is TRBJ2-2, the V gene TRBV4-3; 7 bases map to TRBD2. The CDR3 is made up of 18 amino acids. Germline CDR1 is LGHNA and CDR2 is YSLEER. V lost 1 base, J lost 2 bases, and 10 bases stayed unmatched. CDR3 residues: CASSQARGLAANTGELFF. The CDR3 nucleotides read TGCGCCAGCAGCCAAGCCCGCGGTCTAGCGGCTAACACCGGGGAGCTGTTTTTT.

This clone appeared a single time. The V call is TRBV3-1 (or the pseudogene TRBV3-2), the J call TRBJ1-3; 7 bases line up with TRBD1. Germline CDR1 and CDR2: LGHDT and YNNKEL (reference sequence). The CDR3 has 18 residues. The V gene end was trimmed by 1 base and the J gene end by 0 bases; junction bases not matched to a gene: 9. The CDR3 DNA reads TGTGCCAGCAGCCAAGTTGGGACAGAACCGATCTCTGGAAACACCATATATTTT. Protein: CASSQVGTEPISGNTIYF.

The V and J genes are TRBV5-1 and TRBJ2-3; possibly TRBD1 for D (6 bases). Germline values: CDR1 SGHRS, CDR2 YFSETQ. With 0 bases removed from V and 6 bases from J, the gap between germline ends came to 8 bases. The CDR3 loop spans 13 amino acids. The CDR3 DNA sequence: TGCGCCAGCAGCTTGGGACAGGCGGATACGCAGTATTTT. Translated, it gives CASSLGQADTQYF.

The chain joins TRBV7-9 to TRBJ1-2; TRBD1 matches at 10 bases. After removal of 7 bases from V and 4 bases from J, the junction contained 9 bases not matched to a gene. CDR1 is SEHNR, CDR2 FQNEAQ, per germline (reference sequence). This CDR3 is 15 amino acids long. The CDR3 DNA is TGTGCCAGCACCCGAGGACAGGGGGGAACCTATGGCTACACCTTC. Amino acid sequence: CASTRGQGGTYGYTF.

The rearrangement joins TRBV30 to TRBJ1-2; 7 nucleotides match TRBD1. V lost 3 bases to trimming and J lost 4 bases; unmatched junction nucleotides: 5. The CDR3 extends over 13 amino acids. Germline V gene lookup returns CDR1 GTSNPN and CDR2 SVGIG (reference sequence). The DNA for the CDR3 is TGTGCCTGGAGAACTTCAGGGGGCTATGGCTACACCTTC. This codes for CAWRTSGGYGYTF.

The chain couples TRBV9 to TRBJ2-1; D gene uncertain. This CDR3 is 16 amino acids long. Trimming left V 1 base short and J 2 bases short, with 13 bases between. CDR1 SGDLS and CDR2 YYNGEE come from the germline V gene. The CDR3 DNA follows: TGTGCCAGCAGCGTATCTGCGGTCCCTACCTACAATGAGCAGTTCTTC. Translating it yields CASSVSAVPTYNEQFF.

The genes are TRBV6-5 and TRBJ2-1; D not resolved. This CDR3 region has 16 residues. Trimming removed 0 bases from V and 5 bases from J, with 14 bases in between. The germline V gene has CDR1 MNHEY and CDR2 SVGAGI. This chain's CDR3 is CASSYSGLPRNNEQFF. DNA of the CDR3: TGTGCCAGCAGTTACTCAGGCCTTCCGCGGAACAATGAGCAGTTCTTC.

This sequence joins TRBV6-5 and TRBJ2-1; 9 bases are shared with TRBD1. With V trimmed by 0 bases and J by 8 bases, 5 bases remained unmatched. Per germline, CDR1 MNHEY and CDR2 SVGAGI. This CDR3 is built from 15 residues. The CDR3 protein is CASSYSRGQGHEQFF. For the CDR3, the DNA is TGTGCCAGCAGTTACTCGAGGGGACAGGGCCATGAGCAGTTCTTC.

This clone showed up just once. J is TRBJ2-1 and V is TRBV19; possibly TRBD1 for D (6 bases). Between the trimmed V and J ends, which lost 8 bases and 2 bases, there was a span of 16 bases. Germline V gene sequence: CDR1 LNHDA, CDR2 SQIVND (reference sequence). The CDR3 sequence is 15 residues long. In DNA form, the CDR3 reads TGTGCCAGTTGCCCCCTGAGGGGGACCTACAATGAGCAGTTCTTC. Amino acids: CASCPLRGTYNEQFF.

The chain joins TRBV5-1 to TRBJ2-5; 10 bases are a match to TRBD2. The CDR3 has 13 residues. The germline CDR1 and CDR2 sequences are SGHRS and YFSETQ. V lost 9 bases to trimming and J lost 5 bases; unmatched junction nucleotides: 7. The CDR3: CATSGGGAETQYF. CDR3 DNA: TGCGCCACAAGCGGGGGGGGTGCGGAGACCCAGTACTTC.

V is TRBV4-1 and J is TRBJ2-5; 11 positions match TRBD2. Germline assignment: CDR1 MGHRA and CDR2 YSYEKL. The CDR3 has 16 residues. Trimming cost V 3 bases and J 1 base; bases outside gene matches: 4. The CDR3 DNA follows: TGCGCCAGCAGCCATACTAGCGGGAGACGCCAAGAGACCCAGTACTTC. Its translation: CASSHTSGRRQETQYF.

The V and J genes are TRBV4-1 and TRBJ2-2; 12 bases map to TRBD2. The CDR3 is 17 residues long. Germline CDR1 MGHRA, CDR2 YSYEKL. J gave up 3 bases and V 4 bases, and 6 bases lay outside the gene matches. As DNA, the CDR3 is TGCGCCAGCAGCCGGGCGGGGACTAGCGGGTACACCGGGGAGCTGTTTTTT. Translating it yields CASSRAGTSGYTGELFF.

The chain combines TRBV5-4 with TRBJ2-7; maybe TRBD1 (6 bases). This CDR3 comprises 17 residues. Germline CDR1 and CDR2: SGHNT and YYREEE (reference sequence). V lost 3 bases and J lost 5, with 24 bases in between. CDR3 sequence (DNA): TGTGCCAGCAGCTGCATAGTCAGGGGCCCACCTGAAAACGAGCAGTACGTC. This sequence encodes CASSCIVRGPPENEQYV.

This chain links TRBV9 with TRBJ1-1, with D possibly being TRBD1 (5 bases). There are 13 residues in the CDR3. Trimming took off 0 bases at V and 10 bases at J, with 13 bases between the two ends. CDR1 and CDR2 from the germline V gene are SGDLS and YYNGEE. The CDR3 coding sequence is TGTGCCAGCAGCGTAGGCCCGGACACGGCAGCTTTCTTT. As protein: CASSVGPDTAAFF.

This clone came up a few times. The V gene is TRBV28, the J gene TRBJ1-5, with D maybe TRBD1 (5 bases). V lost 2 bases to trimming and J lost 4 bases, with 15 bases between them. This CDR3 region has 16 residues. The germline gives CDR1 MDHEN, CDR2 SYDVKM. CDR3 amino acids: CASSLIGAPRNQPQHF. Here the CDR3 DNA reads TGTGCCAGCAGTTTAATTGGGGCGCCCCGAAATCAGCCCCAGCATTTT.

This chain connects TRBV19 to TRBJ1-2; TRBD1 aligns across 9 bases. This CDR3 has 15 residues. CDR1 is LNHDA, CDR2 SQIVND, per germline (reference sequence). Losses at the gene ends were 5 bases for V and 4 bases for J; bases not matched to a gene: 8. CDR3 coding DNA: TGTGCCAGTAGTGGGGGGACAGGGCTACCCTATGGCTACACCTTC. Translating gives CASSGGTGLPYGYTF.

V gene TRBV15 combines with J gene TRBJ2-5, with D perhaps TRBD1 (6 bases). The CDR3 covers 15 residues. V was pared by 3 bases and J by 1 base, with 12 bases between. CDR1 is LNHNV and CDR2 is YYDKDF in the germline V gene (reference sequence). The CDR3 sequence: CATSRTGARQETQYF. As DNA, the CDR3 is TGTGCCACCAGCAGGACAGGAGCCCGCCAAGAGACCCAGTACTTC.

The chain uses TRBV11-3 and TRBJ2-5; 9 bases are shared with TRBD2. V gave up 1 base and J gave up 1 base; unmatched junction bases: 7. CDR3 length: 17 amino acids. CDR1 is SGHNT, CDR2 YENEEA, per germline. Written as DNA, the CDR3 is TGTGCCAGCAGCTTAGGGGCTAGCGGGGACCTCCAAGAGACCCAGTACTTC. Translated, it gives CASSLGASGDLQETQYF.

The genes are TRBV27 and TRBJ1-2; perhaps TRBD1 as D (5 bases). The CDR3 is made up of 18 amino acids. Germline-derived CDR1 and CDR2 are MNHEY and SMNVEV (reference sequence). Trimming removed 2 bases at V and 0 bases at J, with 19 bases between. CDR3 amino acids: CASSLKVVVGGTNYGYTF. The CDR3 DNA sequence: TGTGCCAGCAGTTTAAAGGTGGTCGTCGGGGGGACTAACTATGGCTACACCTTC.

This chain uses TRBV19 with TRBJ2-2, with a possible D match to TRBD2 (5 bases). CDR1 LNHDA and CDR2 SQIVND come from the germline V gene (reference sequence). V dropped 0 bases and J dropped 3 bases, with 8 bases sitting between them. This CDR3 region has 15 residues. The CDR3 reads CASSIEVGDTGELFF. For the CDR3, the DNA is TGTGCCAGTAGTATAGAGGTGGGAGACACCGGGGAGCTGTTTTTT.

This chain's CDR3 is CANTLKSGSYTGELFF. CDR3 DNA: TGTGCCAACACCCTAAAGAGCGGGAGTTACACCGGGGAGCTGTTTTTT. This rearrangement joins TRBV7-6 to TRBJ2-2, with 8 nucleotides matching TRBD2. Unmatched junction bases numbered 13, after V lost 10 bases and J lost 3 bases. Looked up from germline, CDR1 is SGHVS and CDR2 is FNYEAQ. The CDR3 consists of 16 residues.

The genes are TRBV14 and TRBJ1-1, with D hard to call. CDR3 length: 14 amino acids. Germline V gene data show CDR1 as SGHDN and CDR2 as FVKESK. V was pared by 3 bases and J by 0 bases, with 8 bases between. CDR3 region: CASSQRALNTEAFF. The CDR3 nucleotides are TGTGCCAGCAGCCAGAGGGCCTTGAACACTGAAGCTTTCTTT.

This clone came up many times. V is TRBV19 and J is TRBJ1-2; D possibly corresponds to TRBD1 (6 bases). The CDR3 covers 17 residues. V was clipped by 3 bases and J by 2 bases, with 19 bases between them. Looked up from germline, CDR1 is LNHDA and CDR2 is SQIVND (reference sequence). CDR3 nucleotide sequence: TGTGCCAGTAGTATTAAGGGGCCCTCTGGGGGCAACTATGGCTACACCTTC. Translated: CASSIKGPSGGNYGYTF.

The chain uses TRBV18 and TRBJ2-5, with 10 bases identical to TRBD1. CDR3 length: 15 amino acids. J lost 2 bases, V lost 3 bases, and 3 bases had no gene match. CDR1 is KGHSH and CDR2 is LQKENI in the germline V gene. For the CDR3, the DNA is TGTGCCAGCTCACCGGACAGGGGGAAACAAGAGACCCAGTACTTC. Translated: CASSPDRGKQETQYF.

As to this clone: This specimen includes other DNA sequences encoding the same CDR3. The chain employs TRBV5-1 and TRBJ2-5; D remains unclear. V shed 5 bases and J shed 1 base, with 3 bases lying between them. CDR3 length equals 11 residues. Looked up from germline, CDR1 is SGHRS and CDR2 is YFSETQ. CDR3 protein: CASSLQETQYF. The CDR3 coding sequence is TGCGCCAGCAGTCTCCAAGAGACCCAGTACTTC.

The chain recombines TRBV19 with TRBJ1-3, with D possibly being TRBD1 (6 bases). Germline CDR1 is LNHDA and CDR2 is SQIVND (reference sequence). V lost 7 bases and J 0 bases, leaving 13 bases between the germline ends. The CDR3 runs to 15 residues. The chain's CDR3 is CASTYTGHSGNTIYF. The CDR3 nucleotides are TGTGCCAGTACCTATACGGGACACTCTGGAAACACCATATATTTT.

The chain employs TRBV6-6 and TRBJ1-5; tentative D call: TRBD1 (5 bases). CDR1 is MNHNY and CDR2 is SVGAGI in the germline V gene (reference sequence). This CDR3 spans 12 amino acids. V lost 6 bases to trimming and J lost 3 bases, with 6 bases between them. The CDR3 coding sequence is TGTGCCAGCAGCAGGGCCAATCAGCCCCAGCATTTT. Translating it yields CASSRANQPQHF.

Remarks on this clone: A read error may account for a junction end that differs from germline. CDR3 nucleotide sequence: TGTGCCAGCAGCCACCGAGGGGGCTCCGACGAGCAGTACTTC. Its protein is CASSHRGGSDEQYF. The gene calls are TRBV14 and TRBJ2-7; 7 bases agree with TRBD1. This CDR3 spans 14 amino acids. The germline V gene encodes CDR1 SGHDN and CDR2 FVKESK.